This entry lists 16 T cell receptor beta chains sequenced from one sample in a study of response to subunit inactivated influenza vaccine. TCRdb itself ran the RT-PCR reads through MiXCR, one entry per CDR3 protein. The sample includes more than 700,000 distinct CDR3 sequences, less than 25% of them seen just once. The input for sequencing was PBMCs from blood, taken 4 to 6 days after vaccination. These receptors all come from a man aged 50 to 60 who received an inactivated influenza vaccine.

The chain uses TRBV6-1 and TRBJ1-3, with D unclear. The germline V gene has CDR1 MNHNS and CDR2 SASEGT. The length of the CDR3 is 15 residues. V lost 6 bases and J lost 0, with 12 bases in between. CDR3 coding DNA: TGTGCCAGCAGCTCGGGTTTTAGCTCTGGAAACACCATATATTTT. It codes for CASSSGFSSGNTIYF.

The gene calls are TRBV12-3 or TRBV12-4 and TRBJ2-3, with 7 bases lining up with TRBD1. V was pared by 5 bases and J by 8 bases, with 10 bases of the junction left unmatched. The CDR3 extends over 14 amino acids. The DNA of the CDR3 is TGTGCCAGCAGTATGACAGGGTCTTCGGCTACGCAGTATTTT. Encoded protein: CASSMTGSSATQYF.

In this sample, this clonotype turned up a few times. V usage is TRBV5-1 and J usage is TRBJ2-3; 11 bases are a match to TRBD2. Looked up from germline, CDR1 is SGHRS and CDR2 is YFSETQ. The CDR3 spans 16 residues. Trimming at V came to 4 bases and at J to 5 bases, leaving 9 bases not matched to a gene. The CDR3 region has the DNA TGCGCCAGCAGCCGACTAGCGGGGCGCGGAGAAGATACGCAGTATTTT. Encoded protein: CASSRLAGRGEDTQYF.

This chain joins TRBV28 and TRBJ2-4; the D gene is possibly TRBD1 (5 bases). V was cut by 8 bases and J by 3 bases, with 11 bases left in between. Germline-derived CDR1 and CDR2 are MDHEN and SYDVKM. The CDR3 runs 13 residues. The CDR3 bases are TGTGCCAGCGGCACAGGTATCAAAAACATTCAGTACTTC. Translation: CASGTGIKNIQYF. Based on the CDR3 plus reference TRBV28 and TRBJ2-4, the full variable domain is DVKVTQSSRYLVKRTGEKVFLECVQDMDHENMFWYRQDPGLGLRLIYFSYDVKMKEKGDIPEGYSVSREKKERFSLILESASTNQTSMYLCASGTGIKNIQYFGAGTRLSVL.

The chain has TRBV12-5 and TRBJ2-2; D possibly corresponds to TRBD2 (5 bases). Germline V gene lookup returns CDR1 LGHNT and CDR2 FRNRAP. This CDR3 is built from 13 residues. V gave up 7 bases and J gave up 5 bases, with 11 bases separating them. CDR3 region: CASVGTGTGELFF. In DNA, the CDR3 is TGTGCTAGTGTTGGAACGGGGACCGGGGAGCTGTTTTTT.

The chain carries TRBV3-1 and TRBJ2-1, with D perhaps given as TRBD1 or TRBD2 (5 bases each). This CDR3 comprises 17 residues. V lost 1 base to trimming and J lost 4 bases, with 17 bases between them. Per the germline V gene, CDR1 is LGHDT and CDR2 is YNNKEL (reference sequence). Here the CDR3 reads CASSQGVGTDVYNEQFF. For the CDR3, the DNA is TGTGCCAGCAGCCAAGGGGTTGGGACGGACGTATACAATGAGCAGTTCTTC.

This clonotype was found a few times. The chain couples TRBV20-1 to TRBJ2-1; D call uncertain. This CDR3 is built from 14 residues. V was shortened by 3 bases and J by 0 bases, with 9 bases between the two germline ends. The germline CDR1 and CDR2 sequences are DFQATT and SNEGSKA (reference sequence). The CDR3 loop is CSARAGSSYNEQFF. CDR3 bases: TGCAGTGCTAGGGCCGGTAGCTCCTACAATGAGCAGTTCTTC.

This clonotype was seen a handful of times. The genes are TRBV5-1 and TRBJ2-7; 9 nucleotides line up with TRBD1. Trimming removed 4 bases from V and 6 bases from J; junction bases left unmatched: 11. CDR3 length: 15 residues. CDR1 and CDR2 from the germline V gene are SGHRS and YFSETQ. CDR3 protein: CASSPTARDRAEQYF. Here the CDR3 DNA reads TGCGCCAGCAGCCCAACCGCCCGGGACAGGGCCGAGCAGTACTTC. The variable domain in full, completed from reference TRBV5-1 and TRBJ2-7, reads KAGVTQTPRYLIKTRGQQVTLSCSPISGHRSVSWYQQTPGQGLQFLFEYFSETQRNKGNFPGRFSGRQFSNSRSEMNVSTLELGDSALYLCASSPTARDRAEQYFGPGTRLTVT.

The gene calls are TRBV6-2 or TRBV6-3 and TRBJ2-7; tentative D call: TRBD1 (6 bases). The CDR3 contains 12 residues. Germline V gene sequence: CDR1 MNHEY, CDR2 SVGEGT. With 8 bases removed from V and 3 bases from J, the gap between germline ends came to 11 bases. Here the CDR3 reads CASSDSYYEQYF. As DNA, the CDR3 is TGTGCCAGCTCGGACAGTTACTACGAGCAGTACTTC.

This clonotype was recorded a few times. This chain links TRBV2 with TRBJ2-2, with D perhaps matching TRBD1 (6 bases). This CDR3 spans 15 amino acids. The V gene's germline CDR1 is SNHLY and CDR2 FYNNEI. Trimming stripped 7 bases from V and 3 bases from J, with 15 bases between. The CDR3 nucleotides read TGTGCCAGCACCCCCACAGGGCGGGACACCGGGGAGCTGTTTTTT. Translated: CASTPTGRDTGELFF.

V is TRBV7-2 and J is TRBJ2-7, with 11 bases lining up with TRBD2. This CDR3 comprises 15 residues. The J segment lost 3 bases and the V segment lost 4 bases, leaving 5 bases of the junction unmatched. Germline CDR1 is SGHTA and CDR2 is FQGNSA. CDR3 loop: CASSSSSGRIYEQYF. Written as DNA, the CDR3 is TGTGCCAGCAGCTCCTCTAGCGGGAGGATCTACGAGCAGTACTTC.

The chain is built from TRBV5-1 and TRBJ2-1; TRBD2 aligns across 9 bases. V dropped 4 bases and J dropped 4; count of bases not matched to a gene: 18. The CDR3 has 19 amino acids. Germline CDR1 reads SGHRS; CDR2 reads YFSETQ. The CDR3 protein is CASSPTGRLAGLLYNEQFF. CDR3 DNA: TGCGCCAGCAGCCCGACGGGGAGGCTAGCGGGATTACTTTACAATGAGCAGTTCTTC.

The chain links TRBV5-1 to TRBJ1-1; no clear D. With 0 bases removed from V and 2 bases from J, the gap between germline ends came to 11 bases. The CDR3 has 15 residues. Germline CDR1 reads SGHRS; CDR2 reads YFSETQ. In DNA form, the CDR3 reads TGCGCCAGCAGCTTGGGGGGAGCATTAAACACTGAAGCTTTCTTT. Its protein product is CASSLGGALNTEAFF.

The gene calls are TRBV20-1 and TRBJ1-1, with D unclear. V shed 1 base and J shed 6 bases, with 15 bases lying between them. Germline-derived CDR1 and CDR2 are DFQATT and SNEGSKA (reference sequence). The CDR3 loop spans 14 amino acids. CDR3 DNA sequence: TGCAGTGCTAGAGTCGGGCACCCGGGGTCTGAAGCTTTCTTT. This encodes CSARVGHPGSEAFF.

CDR3 sequence (DNA): TGTGCCAGCAGCTTACCGAGACAGGGCCCCGGGGAGCTGTTTTTT. This gives the protein CASSLPRQGPGELFF. This sequence joins TRBV7-9 and TRBJ2-2; 7 nucleotides align to TRBD1. The V gene end was trimmed by 2 bases and the J gene end by 6 bases; junction bases not matched to a gene: 6. The CDR3 is 15 amino acids. CDR1 is SEHNR and CDR2 is FQNEAQ in the germline V gene (reference sequence).

This clonotype was observed many times. J is TRBJ2-1 and V is TRBV24-1; 8 bases are shared with TRBD1. The J segment lost 11 bases and the V segment lost 3 bases, leaving 5 bases of the junction unmatched. The CDR3 is made up of 13 amino acids. In germline, CDR1 is KGHDR, CDR2 SFDVKD. CDR3 in DNA: TGTGCCACCAGTGATCCGGGACAGGAAAAGCAGTTCTTC. It yields the protein CATSDPGQEKQFF.